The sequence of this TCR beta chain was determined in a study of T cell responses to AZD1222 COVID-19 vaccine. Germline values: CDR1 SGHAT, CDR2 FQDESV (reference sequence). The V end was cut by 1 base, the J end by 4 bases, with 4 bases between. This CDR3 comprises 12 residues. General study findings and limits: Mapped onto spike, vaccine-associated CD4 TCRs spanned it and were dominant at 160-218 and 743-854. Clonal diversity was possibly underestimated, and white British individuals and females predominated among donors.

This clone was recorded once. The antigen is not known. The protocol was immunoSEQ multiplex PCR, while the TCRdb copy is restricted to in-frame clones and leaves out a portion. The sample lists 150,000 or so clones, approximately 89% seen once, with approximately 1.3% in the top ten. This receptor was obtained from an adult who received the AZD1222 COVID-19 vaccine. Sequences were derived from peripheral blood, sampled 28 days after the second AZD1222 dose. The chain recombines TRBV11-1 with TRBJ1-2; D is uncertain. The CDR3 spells CASSLDSYGYTF. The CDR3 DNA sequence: TGTGCCAGCAGCTTAGACAGCTATGGCTACACCTTC.